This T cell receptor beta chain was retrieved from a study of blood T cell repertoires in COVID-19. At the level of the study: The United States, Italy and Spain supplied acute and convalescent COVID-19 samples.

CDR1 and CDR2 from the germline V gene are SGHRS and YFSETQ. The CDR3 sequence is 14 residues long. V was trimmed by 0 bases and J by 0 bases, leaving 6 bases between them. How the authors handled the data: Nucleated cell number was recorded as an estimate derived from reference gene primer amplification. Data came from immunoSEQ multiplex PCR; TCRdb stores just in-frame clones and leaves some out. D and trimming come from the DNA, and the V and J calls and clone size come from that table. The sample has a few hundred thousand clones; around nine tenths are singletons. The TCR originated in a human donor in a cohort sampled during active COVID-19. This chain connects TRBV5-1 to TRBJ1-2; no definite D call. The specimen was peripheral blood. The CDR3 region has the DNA TGCGCCAGCAGCTTGGAAACAGCTAACTATGGCTACACCTTC. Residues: CASSLETANYGYTF. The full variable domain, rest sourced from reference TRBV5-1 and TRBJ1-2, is KAGVTQTPRYLIKTRGQQVTLSCSPISGHRSVSWYQQTPGQGLQFLFEYFSETQRNKGNFPGRFSGRQFSNSRSEMNVSTLELGDSALYLCASSLETANYGYTFGSGTRLTVV.